One sample yielded the 2 T cell receptor beta chains listed below, sequenced in a study of spatial heterogeneity in lung cancer. Study-wide findings and caveats: The number of expanded tumor alpha and beta chains correlated with mutation number.

Stated time point: sample taken at primary tumor resection. The antigens for these receptors are not known. TCRdb re-called the 5' RACE reads with MiXCR, one entry per CDR3 protein. The repertoire holds about 5,600 distinct CDR3 sequences, with around 7.7% as singletons. The specimen comprised lung tumor tissue, sampled at surgery. Every receptor here comes from a female donor with early-stage non-small cell lung cancer.

This clonotype is deemed medium-sized (0.01 to 0.1%). This beta chain is an unintended read in a library built for alpha chains; its size means little. The chain links TRBV7-8 to TRBJ2-3; perhaps TRBD1 as D (5 bases). Germline V gives CDR1 SGHVS, CDR2 FQNEAQ. V gave up 2 bases and J gave up 0 bases, with 18 bases separating them. The CDR3 loop spans 18 amino acids. The CDR3 DNA sequence: TGTGCCAGCAGCTTACCCCCCTCAAGGGGCCCTAGCACAGATACGCAGTATTTT. Amino acid sequence: CASSLPPSRGPSTDTQYF.

Points on this clonotype: Within a library made for alpha chains, this beta chain is off target, and its count is uninformative. J is TRBJ1-1 and V is TRBV20-1; TRBD1 is a possible D gene (5 bases). The CDR3 is made up of 13 amino acids. Trimming took off 6 bases at V and 4 bases at J, with 15 bases between the two ends. CDR1 and CDR2 (germline): DFQATT, SNEGSKA (reference sequence). CDR3 residues: CSAIRGGTTEAFF. DNA of the CDR3: TGCAGTGCCATACGCGGGGGGACCACTGAAGCTTTCTTT.